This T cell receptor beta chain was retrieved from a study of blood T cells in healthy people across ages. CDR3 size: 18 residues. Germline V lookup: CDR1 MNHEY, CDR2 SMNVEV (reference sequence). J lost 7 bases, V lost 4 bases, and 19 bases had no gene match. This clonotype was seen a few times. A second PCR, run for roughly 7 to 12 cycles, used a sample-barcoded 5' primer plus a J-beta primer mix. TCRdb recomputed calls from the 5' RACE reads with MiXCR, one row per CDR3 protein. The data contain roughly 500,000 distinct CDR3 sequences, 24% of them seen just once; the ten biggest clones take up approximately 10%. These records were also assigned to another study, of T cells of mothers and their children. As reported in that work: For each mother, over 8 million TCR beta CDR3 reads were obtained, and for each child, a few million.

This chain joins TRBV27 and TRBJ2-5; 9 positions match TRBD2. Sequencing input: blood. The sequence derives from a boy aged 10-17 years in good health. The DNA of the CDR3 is TGTGCCAGCAGTTCTAACCTCGGGACTAGCAGGGGGGTTCGGACCCAGTACTTC. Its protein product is CASSSNLGTSRGVRTQYF.